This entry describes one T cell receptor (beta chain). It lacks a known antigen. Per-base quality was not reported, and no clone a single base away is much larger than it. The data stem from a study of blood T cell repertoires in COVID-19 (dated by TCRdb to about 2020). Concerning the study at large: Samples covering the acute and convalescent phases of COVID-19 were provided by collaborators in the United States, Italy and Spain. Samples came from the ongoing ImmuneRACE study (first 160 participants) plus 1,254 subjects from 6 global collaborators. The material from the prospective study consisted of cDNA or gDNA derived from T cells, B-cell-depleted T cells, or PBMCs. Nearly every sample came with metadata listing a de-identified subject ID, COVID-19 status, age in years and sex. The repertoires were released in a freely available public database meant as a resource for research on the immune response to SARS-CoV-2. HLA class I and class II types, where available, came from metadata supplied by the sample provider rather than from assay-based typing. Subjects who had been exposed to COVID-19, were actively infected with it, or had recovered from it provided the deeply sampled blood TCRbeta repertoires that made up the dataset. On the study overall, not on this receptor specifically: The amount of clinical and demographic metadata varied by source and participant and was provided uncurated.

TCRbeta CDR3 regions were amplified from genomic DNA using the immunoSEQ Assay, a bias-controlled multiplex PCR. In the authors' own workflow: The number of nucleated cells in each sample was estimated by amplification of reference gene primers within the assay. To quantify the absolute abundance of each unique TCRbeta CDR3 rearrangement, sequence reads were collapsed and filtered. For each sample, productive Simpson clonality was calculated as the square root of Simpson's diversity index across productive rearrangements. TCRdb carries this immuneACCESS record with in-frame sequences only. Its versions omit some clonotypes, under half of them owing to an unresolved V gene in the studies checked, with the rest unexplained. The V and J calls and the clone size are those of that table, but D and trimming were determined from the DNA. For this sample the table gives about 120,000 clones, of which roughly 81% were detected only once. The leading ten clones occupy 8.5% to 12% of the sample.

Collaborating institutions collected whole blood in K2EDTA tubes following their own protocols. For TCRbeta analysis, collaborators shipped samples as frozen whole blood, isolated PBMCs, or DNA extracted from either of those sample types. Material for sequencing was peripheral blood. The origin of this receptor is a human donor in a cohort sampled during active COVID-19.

CDR3 protein: CASASGDANEKLFF. In nucleotides, the sequence is TGCGCCAGCGCTTCAGGGGACGCTAATGAAAAACTGTTTTTT. The sequence links TRBV5-1 to TRBJ1-4; the D region possibly corresponds to TRBD1 (6 bases align). Trimming takes 7 bases from V and 3 bases from J, and the germline ends sit 13 bases apart. CDR1 and CDR2 are drawn from the germline V gene: SGHRS, YFSETQ. The CDR3 sequence holds 14 residues, the cysteine and phenylalanine included. Only the CDR3 DNA stays, 42 bases, in frame from base 1.